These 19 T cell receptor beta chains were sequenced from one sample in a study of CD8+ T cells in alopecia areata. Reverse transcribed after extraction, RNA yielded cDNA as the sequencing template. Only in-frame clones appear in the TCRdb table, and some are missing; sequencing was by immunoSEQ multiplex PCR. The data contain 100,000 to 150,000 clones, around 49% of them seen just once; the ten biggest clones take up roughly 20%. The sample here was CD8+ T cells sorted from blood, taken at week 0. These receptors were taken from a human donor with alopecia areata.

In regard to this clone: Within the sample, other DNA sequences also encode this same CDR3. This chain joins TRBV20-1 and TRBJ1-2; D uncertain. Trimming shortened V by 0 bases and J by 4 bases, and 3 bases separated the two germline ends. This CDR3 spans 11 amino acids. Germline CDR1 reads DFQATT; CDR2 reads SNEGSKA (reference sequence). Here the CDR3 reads CSARDGYGYTF. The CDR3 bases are TGCAGTGCTAGAGACGGCTATGGCTACACCTTC.

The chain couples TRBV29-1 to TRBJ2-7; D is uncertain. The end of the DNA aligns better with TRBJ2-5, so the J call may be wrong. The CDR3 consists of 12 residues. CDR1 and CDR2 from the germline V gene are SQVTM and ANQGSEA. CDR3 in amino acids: CSVGRSIGTQYF. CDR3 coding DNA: TGCAGCGTTGGGCGATCCATCGGGACCCAGTACTTC.

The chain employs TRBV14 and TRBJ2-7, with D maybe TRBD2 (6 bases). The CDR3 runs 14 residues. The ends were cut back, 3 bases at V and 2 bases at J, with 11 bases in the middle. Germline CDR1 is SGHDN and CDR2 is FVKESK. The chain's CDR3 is CASSHTGLPYEQYF. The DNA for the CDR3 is TGTGCCAGCAGCCATACGGGACTTCCCTACGAGCAGTACTTC.

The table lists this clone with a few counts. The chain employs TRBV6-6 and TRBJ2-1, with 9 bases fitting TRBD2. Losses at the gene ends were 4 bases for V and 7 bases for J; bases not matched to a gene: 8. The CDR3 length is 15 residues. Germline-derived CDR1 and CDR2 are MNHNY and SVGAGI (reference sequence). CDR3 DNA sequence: TGTGCCAGCAGTTCGCGGGGGGGCGAGGGGAATGAGCAGTTCTTC. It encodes CASSSRGGEGNEQFF.

The CDR3 bases are TGTGCCAGCAGCTTGGTACGGCTCAGTGCTGGCGAGCAGTACTTC. Translated: CASSLVRLSAGEQYF. This chain uses TRBV5-6 with TRBJ2-7, with D unresolved. In germline, CDR1 is SGHDT, CDR2 YYEEEE. Trimming shortened V by 0 bases and J by 6 bases, and 16 bases separated the two germline ends. The CDR3 is made up of 15 amino acids.

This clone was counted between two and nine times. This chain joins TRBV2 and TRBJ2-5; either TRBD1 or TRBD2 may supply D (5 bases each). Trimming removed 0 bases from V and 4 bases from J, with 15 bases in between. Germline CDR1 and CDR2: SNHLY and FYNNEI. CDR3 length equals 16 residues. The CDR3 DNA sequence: TGTGCCAGCAGTGAAGCAAGAGGACATGGAGGAGAGACCCAGTACTTC. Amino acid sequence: CASSEARGHGGETQYF.

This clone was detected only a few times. This CDR3 reads CASSEVGGHNEQFF. CDR3 DNA: TGTGCCAGCAGTGAGGTAGGGGGGCACAATGAGCAGTTCTTC. The chain joins TRBV25-1 to TRBJ2-1; tentatively, D is TRBD1 or TRBD2 (6 bases each). Germline V CDR1 and CDR2: MGHDK, SYGVNS. The ends were cut back, 3 bases at V and 5 bases at J, with 11 bases in the middle. The length of the CDR3 is 14 residues.

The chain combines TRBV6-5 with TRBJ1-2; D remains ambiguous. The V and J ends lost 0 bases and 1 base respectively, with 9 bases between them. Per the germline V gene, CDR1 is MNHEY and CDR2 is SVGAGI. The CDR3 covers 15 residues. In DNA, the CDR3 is TGTGCCAGCAGTTACTCGGAGGGAATTAACTATGGCTACACCTTC. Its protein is CASSYSEGINYGYTF.

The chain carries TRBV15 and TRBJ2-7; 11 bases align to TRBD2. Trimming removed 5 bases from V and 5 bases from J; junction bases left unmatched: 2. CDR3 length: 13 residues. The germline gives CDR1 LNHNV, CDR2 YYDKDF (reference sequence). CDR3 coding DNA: TGTGCCACCAGCCGTAGCGGGGGGGACGAGCAGTACTTC. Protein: CATSRSGGDEQYF.

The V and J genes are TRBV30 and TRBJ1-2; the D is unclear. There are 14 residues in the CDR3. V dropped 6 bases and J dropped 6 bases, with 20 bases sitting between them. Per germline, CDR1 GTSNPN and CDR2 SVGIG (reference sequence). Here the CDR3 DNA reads TGTGCCTGCGGACCGTCGTCAAACAGAGATGGCTACACCTTC. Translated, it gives CACGPSSNRDGYTF.

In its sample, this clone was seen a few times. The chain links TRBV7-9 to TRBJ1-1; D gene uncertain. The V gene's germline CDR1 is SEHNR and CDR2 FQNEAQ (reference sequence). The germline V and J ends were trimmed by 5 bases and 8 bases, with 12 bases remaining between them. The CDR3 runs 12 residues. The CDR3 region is CASSGPEREAFF. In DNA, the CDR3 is TGTGCCAGCAGCGGACCCGAGAGAGAAGCTTTCTTT.

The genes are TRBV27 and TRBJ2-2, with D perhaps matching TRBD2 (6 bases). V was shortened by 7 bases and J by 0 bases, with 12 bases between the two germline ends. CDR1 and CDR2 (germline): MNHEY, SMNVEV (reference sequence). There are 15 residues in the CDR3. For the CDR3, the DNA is TGTGCCAGCACCCCGGGACTTTCGAACACCGGGGAGCTGTTTTTT. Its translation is CASTPGLSNTGELFF.

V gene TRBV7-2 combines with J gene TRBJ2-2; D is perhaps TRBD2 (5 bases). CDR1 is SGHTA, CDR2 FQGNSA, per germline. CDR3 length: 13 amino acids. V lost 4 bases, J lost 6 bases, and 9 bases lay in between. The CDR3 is CASSSDYPGELFF. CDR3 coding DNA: TGTGCCAGCAGCTCTGACTATCCCGGGGAGCTGTTTTTT.

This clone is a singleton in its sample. CDR3 sequence: CAWSSSTATEAFF. The CDR3 DNA reads TGTGCCTGGAGTTCGAGTACAGCCACTGAAGCTTTCTTT. V usage is TRBV30 and J usage is TRBJ1-1; D remains unclear. Germline V gene data show CDR1 as GTSNPN and CDR2 as SVGIG (reference sequence). This CDR3 contains 13 residues. Trimming stripped 2 bases from V and 4 bases from J, with 11 bases between. The full variable domain, rest sourced from reference TRBV30 and TRBJ1-1, is SQTIHQWPATLVQPVGSPLSLECTVEGTSNPNLYWYRQAAGRGLQLLFYSVGIGQISSEVPQNLSASRPQDRQFILSSKKLLLSDSGFYLCAWSSSTATEAFFGQGTRLTVV.

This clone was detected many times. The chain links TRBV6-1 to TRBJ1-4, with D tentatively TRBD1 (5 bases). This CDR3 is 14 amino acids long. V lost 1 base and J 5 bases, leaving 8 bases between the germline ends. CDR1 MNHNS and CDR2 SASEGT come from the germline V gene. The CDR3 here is CASSEGGGNEKLFF. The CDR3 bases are TGTGCCAGCAGTGAAGGCGGGGGGAATGAAAAACTGTTTTTT.

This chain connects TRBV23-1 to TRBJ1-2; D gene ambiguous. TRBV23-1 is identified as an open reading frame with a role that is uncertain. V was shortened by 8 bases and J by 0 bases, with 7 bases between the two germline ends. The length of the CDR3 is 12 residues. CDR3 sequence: CASLRSNYGYTF. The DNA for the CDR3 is TGCGCCAGCCTAAGATCTAACTATGGCTACACCTTC.

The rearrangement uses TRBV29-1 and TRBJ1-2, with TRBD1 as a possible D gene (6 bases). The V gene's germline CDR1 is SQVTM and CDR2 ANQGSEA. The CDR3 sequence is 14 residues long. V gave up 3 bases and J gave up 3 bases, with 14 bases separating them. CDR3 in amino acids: CSVDVQGGDYGYTF. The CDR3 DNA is TGCAGCGTTGACGTACAGGGCGGAGACTATGGCTACACCTTC.

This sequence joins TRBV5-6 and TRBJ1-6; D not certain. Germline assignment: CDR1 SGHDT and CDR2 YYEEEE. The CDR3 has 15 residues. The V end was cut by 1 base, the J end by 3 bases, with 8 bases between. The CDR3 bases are TGTGCCAGCAGCTTGTCCGGGCACTATAATTCACCCCTCCACTTT. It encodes CASSLSGHYNSPLHF.

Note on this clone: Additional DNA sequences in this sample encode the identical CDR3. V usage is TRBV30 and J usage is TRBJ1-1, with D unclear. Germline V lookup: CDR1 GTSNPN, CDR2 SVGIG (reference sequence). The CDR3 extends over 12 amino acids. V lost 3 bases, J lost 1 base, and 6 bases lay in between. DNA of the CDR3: TGTGCCTGGAGCGCGGGGAACACTGAAGCTTTCTTT. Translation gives CAWSAGNTEAFF.